This T cell receptor (beta chain) stems from a study of blood T cell repertoires in COVID-19. At the level of the study: The United States, Italy and Spain were the sources of the acute and convalescent COVID-19 samples. Sources were T cells, B-cell-depleted T cells, or PBMCs; the material itself was cDNA or gDNA.

Clones were sequenced by immunoSEQ multiplex PCR, and TCRdb holds only the in-frame ones, with some missing. Of 200,000 to 250,000 clones in the sample, about 91% were seen once. The V gene's germline CDR1 is SGHDT and CDR2 YYEEEE. This CDR3 is built from 18 residues. After removal of 0 bases from V and 4 bases from J, the junction contained 13 bases not matched to a gene. Seattle-derived patients entered the study during active infection and were followed longitudinally. Input material: peripheral blood. The chain joins TRBV5-6 to TRBJ2-1; 7 bases line up with TRBD2. The sequence was collected from a young woman with COVID-19, enrolled during active disease. The CDR3 bases are TGTGCCAGCAGCTTGGTGGGACCCCTAGGGAGGGGATACAATGAGCAGTTCTTC. Its protein is CASSLVGPLGRGYNEQFF.